The 8 T cell receptor beta chains presented below share a single source sample, sequenced in a study of T cells after somatic rescue of genetic block. Sequencing used immunoSEQ multiplex PCR; TCRdb keeps in-frame clones, though not all of them. The sample lists 110,000 or so clones; around nine tenths were seen once. The sequenced material came from peripheral blood mononuclear cells (PBMCs). Receptors originate from a woman aged 18-30 years.

The V and J genes are TRBV4-1 and TRBJ1-2, with TRBD1 as a possible D gene (5 bases). Trimming left V 6 bases short and J 5 bases short, with 13 bases between. Germline-derived CDR1 and CDR2 are MGHRA and YSYEKL. The CDR3 spans 13 residues. The CDR3 is CASSPPGTYGYTF. Written as DNA, the CDR3 is TGCGCCAGCAGTCCTCCCGGGACTTATGGCTACACCTTC.

V and J are TRBV4-2 and TRBJ2-5; perhaps D is TRBD1 or TRBD2 (5 bases each). Between the trimmed V and J ends, which lost 4 bases and 2 bases, there was a span of 14 bases. CDR3 length equals 15 residues. CDR1 is LGHNA, CDR2 YNFKEQ, per germline. The chain's CDR3 is CASSPLRGGQETQYF. The CDR3 DNA reads as TGTGCCAGCAGCCCGCTTCGGGGCGGGCAAGAGACCCAGTACTTC.

The rearrangement uses TRBV27 and TRBJ2-3, with D maybe TRBD2 (6 bases). This CDR3 is built from 13 residues. Germline CDR1 reads MNHEY; CDR2 reads SMNVEV (reference sequence). Trimming removed 5 bases at V and 3 bases at J, with 9 bases between. DNA of the CDR3: TGTGCCAGCAGTCGGGGACTTACAGATACGCAGTATTTT. As protein: CASSRGLTDTQYF.

This clone came up once. V is TRBV6-6 and J is TRBJ1-4; 7 nucleotides match TRBD1. Germline-derived CDR1 and CDR2 are MNHNY and SVGAGI (reference sequence). The CDR3 runs to 14 residues. V shed 5 bases, J shed 5 bases, and the junction held 5 bases outside the gene matches. In nucleotides, the CDR3 is TGTGCCAGCAGTACAGGGGTCGGAAATGAAAAACTGTTTTTT. It specifies CASSTGVGNEKLFF.

V usage is TRBV2 and J usage is TRBJ2-7; 7 nucleotides line up with TRBD2. The germline V gene has CDR1 SNHLY and CDR2 FYNNEI. V lost 3 bases, J lost 4 bases, and 9 bases stayed unmatched. There are 15 residues in the CDR3. The DNA of the CDR3 is TGTGCCAGCAGTGAGTCTGGCGGGGGAGCTTACGAGCAGTACTTC. Translating it yields CASSESGGGAYEQYF.

The genes are TRBV10-3 and TRBJ2-7; D unclear. The CDR3 length is 12 residues. The V gene lost 2 bases and the J gene lost 4 bases, with 6 bases spanning the gap. Germline CDR1 is ENHRY and CDR2 is SYGVKD. CDR3 in amino acids: CAISEGRYEQYF. As DNA, the CDR3 is TGTGCCATCAGTGAGGGCAGATACGAGCAGTACTTC.

The chain links TRBV5-6 to TRBJ2-3; 12 nucleotides line up with TRBD1. This CDR3 spans 14 amino acids. The V gene's germline CDR1 is SGHDT and CDR2 YYEEEE. V was pared by 6 bases and J by 9 bases, with 8 bases of the junction left unmatched. The CDR3, as DNA: TGTGCCAGCAACCGGGACAGGGGGCGATCGACGCAGTATTTT. Protein sequence: CASNRDRGRSTQYF.

This chain joins TRBV6-1 and TRBJ2-7, with D maybe TRBD2 (5 bases). The CDR3 covers 13 residues. The germline V gene encodes CDR1 MNHNS and CDR2 SASEGT. V lost 5 bases, J lost 7 bases, and 15 bases lay in between. The CDR3: CASSLDGRGEQYF. CDR3 DNA: TGTGCCAGCAGTCTGGACGGCCGAGGGGAGCAGTACTTC.